The clone carrying this TCR beta chain was seen a few times. One end of the junction varies from germline; a read error may be responsible. These data belong to a study of blood T cell repertoires in COVID-19. Across the whole study: Both acute and convalescent COVID-19 samples were obtained from the United States, Italy and Spain.

Clones were read by immunoSEQ multiplex PCR, and TCRdb kept only the in-frame ones, dropping some. The sample includes hundreds of thousands of clones, roughly 76% of them seen just once. CDR1 is MNHNS, CDR2 SASEGT, per germline. CDR3 size: 12 residues. Material: peripheral blood. This clonotype originated in a woman at least 80 years old with COVID-19, enrolled during active disease. This chain uses TRBV6-1 with TRBJ1-2; perhaps TRBD1 as D (6 bases). Here the CDR3 DNA reads TGTGCCAGCAGTGAAGGGGGGCAGGAAAGGAACTTC. Translated, it gives CASSEGGQERNF.